Listed here are 18 T cell receptor beta chains from one sample, sequenced in a study of cytomegalovirus exposure and HLA in healthy donors. The PCR used 60 Vbeta and 13 Jbeta primers. TCRdb keeps only in-frame clones here, not all; method: immunoSEQ multiplex PCR. This sample has some 180,000 clones, with around 80% found just once. The sequencing sample was made of PBMCs. The source of these receptors is a woman aged 18 to 35 in good health and CMV-seronegative.

There are a few counts of this clone. This chain connects TRBV27 to TRBJ1-5; no clear D. Germline values: CDR1 MNHEY, CDR2 SMNVEV (reference sequence). V gave up 6 bases and J gave up 4 bases, with 10 bases separating them. The CDR3 is 13 amino acids. The CDR3: CASREQKNQPQHF. CDR3 nucleotides: TGTGCCAGCAGGGAGCAGAAAAATCAGCCCCAGCATTTT.

The chain is built from TRBV30 and TRBJ2-1, with TRBD1 as a possible D gene (6 bases). The germline gives CDR1 GTSNPN, CDR2 SVGIG (reference sequence). V was shortened by 5 bases and J by 0 bases, with 14 bases between the two germline ends. This CDR3 has 15 residues. CDR3 nucleotides: TGTGCCTGGGGGACAACCTTTGGCTCCTACAATGAGCAGTTCTTC. Translated: CAWGTTFGSYNEQFF.

This sequence joins TRBV7-9 and TRBJ2-3; possibly TRBD2 for D (5 bases). Germline loops: CDR1 SEHNR, CDR2 FQNEAQ (reference sequence). V was clipped by 3 bases and J by 1 base, with 17 bases between them. This CDR3 is built from 17 residues. In DNA form, the CDR3 reads TGTGCCAGCAGCTTGAATGCTGTGGGAGCACGCACAGATACGCAGTATTTT. Translated: CASSLNAVGARTDTQYF.

This clone was recorded once. V is TRBV9 and J is TRBJ2-2, with D unresolved. V lost 7 bases and J 3 bases, leaving 10 bases between the germline ends. Germline values: CDR1 SGDLS, CDR2 YYNGEE. The CDR3 totals 13 residues. The CDR3: CASSYGYTGELFF. As DNA, the CDR3 is TGTGCCAGCTCTTACGGGTACACCGGGGAGCTGTTTTTT.

The chain uses TRBV19 and TRBJ1-3, with a weak D call TRBD1 (6 bases). V was shortened by 5 bases and J by 0 bases, with 11 bases between the two germline ends. The V gene's germline CDR1 is LNHDA and CDR2 SQIVND (reference sequence). The CDR3 sequence is 15 residues long. CDR3 amino acids: CASSARGLSGNTIYF. CDR3 bases: TGTGCCAGTAGTGCCAGGGGCCTCTCTGGAAACACCATATATTTT.

The rearrangement links TRBV15 to TRBJ1-3, with 7 positions matching TRBD1. The CDR3 spans 18 residues. The germline CDR1 and CDR2 sequences are LNHNV and YYDKDF (reference sequence). J lost 6 bases, V lost 0 bases, and 14 bases had no gene match. This CDR3 reads CATSRDLTTGLVANTIYF. In DNA form, the CDR3 reads TGTGCCACCAGCAGAGATTTAACGACAGGGCTGGTAGCAAACACCATATATTTT.

A single count supports this clone. The V gene is TRBV15, the J gene TRBJ2-7; 7 bases agree with TRBD1. Germline lookup yields CDR1 LNHNV and CDR2 YYDKDF (reference sequence). Losses at the gene ends were 3 bases for V and 2 bases for J; bases not matched to a gene: 7. The CDR3 runs 15 residues. The CDR3 region has the DNA TGTGCCACCAGCAGTGGGGACAGCGAGACCTACGAGCAGTACTTC. Translated: CATSSGDSETYEQYF.

The rearrangement links TRBV9 to TRBJ2-3, with D unresolved. The CDR3 totals 13 residues. CDR1 and CDR2 from the germline V gene are SGDLS and YYNGEE. Trimming removed 4 bases at V and 7 bases at J, with 13 bases between. CDR3 sequence (DNA): TGTGCCAGCAGCCCCCGAGAAAGCAATACGCAGTATTTT. As protein: CASSPRESNTQYF.

The V and J genes are TRBV5-1 and TRBJ2-1; 13 bases agree with TRBD2. Germline V lookup: CDR1 SGHRS, CDR2 YFSETQ. Trimming cost V 5 bases and J 6 bases; bases outside gene matches: 11. CDR3 length: 17 residues. CDR3 coding DNA: TGCGCCAGCAGACCCGGGACTAGCGGGACCCTTAGCAATGAGCAGTTCTTC. Translation gives CASRPGTSGTLSNEQFF.

V usage is TRBV12-5 and J usage is TRBJ2-7; TRBD2 aligns across 12 bases. Germline V gene lookup returns CDR1 LGHNT and CDR2 FRNRAP. Trimming cost V 0 bases and J 4 bases; bases outside gene matches: 7. The CDR3 sequence is 17 residues long. The CDR3: CASGLVVVTSGSYEQYV. The CDR3 DNA reads TGTGCTAGTGGTTTGGTAGTGGTGACTAGCGGGAGTTACGAGCAGTACGTC.

The chain recombines TRBV18 with TRBJ1-5; D is undetermined. The CDR3 contains 14 residues. CDR1 KGHSH and CDR2 LQKENI come from the germline V gene. Trimming stripped 2 bases from V and 5 bases from J, with 10 bases between. CDR3 DNA: TGTGCCAGCTCACCAGCCCACAACGATCAGCCCCAGCATTTT. Amino acids: CASSPAHNDQPQHF.

This clone was counted a few times. The rearrangement joins TRBV30 to TRBJ1-1; D is possibly TRBD1 (6 bases). The CDR3 has 13 amino acids. The V end was cut by 0 bases, the J end by 4 bases, with 9 bases between. Looked up from germline, CDR1 is GTSNPN and CDR2 is SVGIG (reference sequence). The CDR3 sequence is CAWSVPRGTEAFF. CDR3 nucleotides: TGTGCCTGGAGTGTCCCCAGGGGCACTGAAGCTTTCTTT.

This chain uses TRBV10-1 with TRBJ2-3, with 9 bases that match TRBD1. From germline, CDR1 is WNHNN and CDR2 SYGVQD (reference sequence). The trim removed 6 bases at V and 2 bases at J, leaving 6 bases unmatched. This CDR3 contains 15 residues. CDR3 protein: CASRDDRGYTDTQYF. As DNA, the CDR3 is TGCGCCAGCAGGGACGACAGGGGGTACACAGATACGCAGTATTTT.

V gene TRBV29-1 combines with J gene TRBJ1-1; weak D call: TRBD1 (6 bases). The CDR3 consists of 12 residues. V lost 8 bases and J lost 3, with 13 bases in between. Germline V lookup: CDR1 SQVTM, CDR2 ANQGSEA. The CDR3 sequence: CSCLRGYTEAFF. The CDR3 DNA sequence: TGCAGCTGTCTCAGGGGATACACTGAAGCTTTCTTT.

This chain connects TRBV25-1 to TRBJ2-1; D perhaps matches TRBD1 (6 bases). Germline CDR1 MGHDK, CDR2 SYGVNS. The CDR3 consists of 16 residues. The V end was cut by 4 bases, the J end by 7 bases, with 20 bases between. CDR3 protein: CASSGKFLRGGNEQFF. The CDR3 DNA reads TGTGCCAGCAGTGGCAAATTTCTCAGGGGCGGGAATGAGCAGTTCTTC.

The chain couples TRBV21-1 to TRBJ2-1; TRBD2 was called by the table and not checked on the DNA. TRBV21-1 constitutes a pseudogene. The CDR3 has 16 residues. CDR3 residues: CASSTTTSGPYNEQFF. For the CDR3, the DNA is TGTGCCAGCAGCACCACGACTAGCGGGCCTTACAATGAGCAGTTCTTC.

The chain recombines TRBV6-4 with TRBJ2-3; TRBD2 aligns across 11 bases. CDR3 length: 23 amino acids. In germline, CDR1 is MRHNA, CDR2 SNTAGT. The ends lost 2 bases at V and 6 bases at J; junction bases unmatched: 28. CDR3 residues: CASSDRSPGGLAGGILSRDTQYF. The DNA for the CDR3 is TGTGCCAGCAGTGACCGCTCCCCCGGGGGTTTAGCGGGAGGGATCTTGTCGAGGGATACGCAGTATTTT.

The chain has TRBV29-1 and TRBJ1-2; 9 nucleotides align to TRBD1. Germline V gene sequence: CDR1 SQVTM, CDR2 ANQGSEA. The CDR3 has 12 amino acids. V was pared by 7 bases and J by 7 bases, with 7 bases of the junction left unmatched. CDR3 coding DNA: TGCAGCGCCGCTACAGGGGGCTCTGGCTACACCTTC. Protein: CSAATGGSGYTF.